Listed below are T cell receptor beta chains from one sample, sequenced in a study of OX40 agonist ivuxolimab in advanced cancers. Sequencing used immunoSEQ multiplex PCR; TCRdb keeps in-frame clones, though not all of them. The sample contains some 49,000 clones, around 79% of which appear only once. Sample: CD4+ or CD8+ T cells sorted from blood, taken in a trial of the OX40 agonist ivuxolimab. These receptors came from an adult with an advanced solid tumor such as melanoma, head and neck, liver or kidney cancer. Each CDR3 is given with its conserved first and last residue. The D gene is left open where the match is weak. Not all rows give a size; the values are once, few, many and, for expanded clones, a class.

abundance: .
d_gene: TRBD1
v_gene: TRBV12-5
j_gene: TRBJ2-7
CDR3nt: TGTGCTAGTGGTTTGGCAGATACCGGGACAGGGTCCTACGAGCAGTACTTC
CDR3aa: CASGLADTGTGSYEQYF

abundance: .
d_gene: .
v_gene: TRBV9
j_gene: TRBJ1-1
CDR3nt: TGTGCCAGCAGCCTAGGGGGGCCGAACACTGAAGCTTTCTTT
CDR3aa: CASSLGGPNTEAFF

abundance: .
d_gene: .
v_gene: TRBV27
j_gene: TRBJ1-1
CDR3nt: TGTGCCAGCAGTCCAGCAGTTTCGGGGGAAGCTTTCTTT
CDR3aa: CASSPAVSGEAFF

abundance: .
d_gene: .
v_gene: TRBV27
j_gene: TRBJ2-1
CDR3nt: TGTGCCAGCAGTTTATCAGGGGCTGGCAATGAGCAGTTCTTC
CDR3aa: CASSLSGAGNEQFF

abundance: once
d_gene: .
v_gene: TRBV19
j_gene: TRBJ1-5
CDR3nt: TGTGCCAGTAGGCAGGGAAGCAATCAGCCCCAGCATTTT
CDR3aa: CASRQGSNQPQHF

abundance: .
d_gene: TRBD1
v_gene: TRBV7-9
j_gene: TRBJ1-4
CDR3nt: TGTGCCAGCAGCCAAACAGGGGGGACTAATGAAAAACTGTTTTTT
CDR3aa: CASSQTGGTNEKLFF

abundance: few
d_gene: TRBD2
v_gene: TRBV18
j_gene: TRBJ2-7
CDR3nt: TGTGCCAGCTCACGCCCGCCGGGACTAGCAGAGCAGTACTTC
CDR3aa: CASSRPPGLAEQYF

abundance: .
d_gene: TRBD2
v_gene: TRBV18
j_gene: TRBJ2-7
CDR3nt: TGTGCCAGCTCACCCCCAAGCGGGAGTTACGAGCAGTACTTC
CDR3aa: CASSPPSGSYEQYF

abundance: .
d_gene: .
v_gene: TRBV11-2
j_gene: TRBJ1-1
CDR3nt: TGTGCCAGCAGCTTAGGGGCGGTAATGAACACTGAAGCTTTCTTT
CDR3aa: CASSLGAVMNTEAFF

abundance: few
d_gene: .
v_gene: TRBV30
j_gene: TRBJ1-5
CDR3nt: TGTGCCTGGAGTGTACGGGGCAGGGGAAATCAGCCCCAGCATTTT
CDR3aa: CAWSVRGRGNQPQHF

abundance: .
d_gene: TRBD1
v_gene: TRBV5-5
j_gene: TRBJ1-1
CDR3nt: TGTGCCAGCAGCTTGAGACAGGGGCTGGGGAACACTGAAGCTTTCTTT
CDR3aa: CASSLRQGLGNTEAFF

abundance: .
d_gene: .
v_gene: TRBV5-4
j_gene: TRBJ2-7
CDR3nt: TGTGCCAGCAGCTTGGGCGTCTCCTACGAGCAGTACTTC
CDR3aa: CASSLGVSYEQYF

abundance: .
d_gene: TRBD1
v_gene: TRBV19
j_gene: TRBJ1-1
CDR3nt: TGTGCCAGTAGTGGAGGGGGCCCTGAAGCTTTCTTT
CDR3aa: CASSGGGPEAFF

abundance: .
d_gene: .
v_gene: TRBV11-2
j_gene: TRBJ2-7
CDR3nt: TGTGCCAGCACCGGCGCAGGGGTTCCCGGATTTCTTACCTACGAGCAGTACTTC
CDR3aa: CASTGAGVPGFLTYEQYF

abundance: few
d_gene: .
v_gene: TRBV19
j_gene: TRBJ2-2
CDR3nt: TGTGCCAGTAGACGAAGTGGGGACACCGGGGAGCTGTTTTTT
CDR3aa: CASRRSGDTGELFF

abundance: medium-sized
d_gene: .
v_gene: TRBV2
j_gene: TRBJ2-3
CDR3nt: TGTGCCAGCAGTGTCTCCACAGATACGCAGTATTTT
CDR3aa: CASSVSTDTQYF

abundance: .
d_gene: TRBD2
v_gene: TRBV5-1
j_gene: TRBJ2-1
CDR3nt: TGCGCCAGCAGCTTGGGACTAGCTTCCTACAATGAGCAGTTCTTC
CDR3aa: CASSLGLASYNEQFF

abundance: .
d_gene: .
v_gene: TRBV6-6
j_gene: TRBJ2-7
CDR3nt: TGTGCCAGCAGTTACTCGAGGGGCTGGAACGAGCAGTACTTC
CDR3aa: CASSYSRGWNEQYF

abundance: .
d_gene: TRBD1
v_gene: TRBV19
j_gene: TRBJ2-3
CDR3nt: TGTGCCAGTAGTATAGCAGGGACAGCCACAGATACGCAGTATTTT
CDR3aa: CASSIAGTATDTQYF

abundance: .
d_gene: .
v_gene: TRBV19
j_gene: TRBJ1-5
CDR3nt: TGTGCCAGTAGTTTGATGGCAGGGGACGGTCAGCCCCAGCATTTT
CDR3aa: CASSLMAGDGQPQHF

abundance: .
d_gene: TRBD2
v_gene: TRBV5-1
j_gene: TRBJ2-7
CDR3nt: TGCGCCAGCAGCCAGACTGTAGCGGGCTCTTACGAGCAGTACTTC
CDR3aa: CASSQTVAGSYEQYF

abundance: .
d_gene: TRBD1
v_gene: TRBV11-2
j_gene: TRBJ1-4
CDR3nt: TGTGCCAGCAAAACAGGGGGCTCGAATCATGAAAAACTGTTTTTT
CDR3aa: CASKTGGSNHEKLFF

abundance: once
d_gene: .
v_gene: TRBV10-3
j_gene: TRBJ1-2
CDR3nt: TGTGCCATCAGTGAAAGGCAGGACTATGGCTACACCTTC
CDR3aa: CAISERQDYGYTF

abundance: .
d_gene: TRBD1
v_gene: TRBV11-2
j_gene: TRBJ1-2
CDR3nt: TGTGCCAGCAGCTTAACACCGGGACAGGGCTATGGCTACACCTTC
CDR3aa: CASSLTPGQGYGYTF

abundance: .
d_gene: .
v_gene: TRBV6-5
j_gene: TRBJ2-3
CDR3nt: TGTGCCAGCAGTAATGGACGACCGAGCACAGATACGCAGTATTTT
CDR3aa: CASSNGRPSTDTQYF

abundance: .
d_gene: .
v_gene: TRBV11-2
j_gene: TRBJ2-7
CDR3nt: TGTGCCAGCAGCTTAGCCAGTTACGAGCAGTACTTC
CDR3aa: CASSLASYEQYF

abundance: .
d_gene: TRBD2
v_gene: TRBV13
j_gene: TRBJ2-1
CDR3nt: TGTGCCAGCAGCCCCCTTGGCGGGACTAGCGTCGATGAGCAGTTCTTC
CDR3aa: CASSPLGGTSVDEQFF

abundance: once
d_gene: .
v_gene: TRBV15
j_gene: TRBJ2-6
CDR3nt: TGTGCCACCAGGGACGCCTTCTCTGGGGCCAACGTCCTGACTTTC
CDR3aa: CATRDAFSGANVLTF

abundance: .
d_gene: .
v_gene: TRBV5-1
j_gene: TRBJ1-1
CDR3nt: TGCGCCAGCAGCTTTGGGACGGCGAACACTGAAGCTTTCTTT
CDR3aa: CASSFGTANTEAFF

abundance: once
d_gene: TRBD2
v_gene: TRBV19
j_gene: TRBJ2-5
CDR3nt: TGTGCCAGTAGTATAAGGACTAGCGGGAGGGGAAAAGAGACCCAGTACTTC
CDR3aa: CASSIRTSGRGKETQYF

abundance: .
d_gene: .
v_gene: TRBV10-3
j_gene: TRBJ2-5
CDR3nt: TGTGCCATCAGTGGGACAGAGCAAGAGACCCAGTACTTC
CDR3aa: CAISGTEQETQYF

abundance: few
d_gene: TRBD2
v_gene: TRBV29-1
j_gene: TRBJ2-7
CDR3nt: TGCAGCGCTACACTAGCGCTTTCCTACGAGCAGTACTTC
CDR3aa: CSATLALSYEQYF

abundance: .
d_gene: .
v_gene: TRBV5-1
j_gene: TRBJ1-2
CDR3nt: TGCGCCAGCAGCTTTGGCAGGTCCAGTTCCTACACCTTC
CDR3aa: CASSFGRSSSYTF

abundance: .
d_gene: TRBD1
v_gene: TRBV30
j_gene: TRBJ1-3
CDR3nt: TGTGCCTGGAGTGTACAGGGGAACCTTCAGACCTCTGGAAACACCATATATTTT
CDR3aa: CAWSVQGNLQTSGNTIYF

abundance: few
d_gene: TRBD1
v_gene: TRBV2
j_gene: TRBJ2-6
CDR3nt: TGTGCCAGCAGTGAGACAGGGGGCGGTGGGGCCAACGTCCTGACTTTC
CDR3aa: CASSETGGGGANVLTF

abundance: .
d_gene: TRBD1
v_gene: TRBV6-1
j_gene: TRBJ1-5
CDR3nt: TGTGCCAGCAGTGACCGGGACAGAGATCAGCCCCAGCATTTT
CDR3aa: CASSDRDRDQPQHF

abundance: .
d_gene: .
v_gene: TRBV6-1
j_gene: TRBJ1-1
CDR3nt: TGTGCCAGCAATATGAGAGAGAACACTGAAGCTTTCTTT
CDR3aa: CASNMRENTEAFF

abundance: .
d_gene: TRBD1
v_gene: TRBV5-1
j_gene: TRBJ2-5
CDR3nt: TGCGCCAGCAGCTCCCAGGGGGCCCAAGAGACCCAGTACTTC
CDR3aa: CASSSQGAQETQYF

abundance: .
d_gene: TRBD1
v_gene: TRBV6-1
j_gene: TRBJ1-5
CDR3nt: TGTGCCAGCAGTGGGACAGGGATTGTAGGCAATCAGCCCCAGCATTTT
CDR3aa: CASSGTGIVGNQPQHF

abundance: .
d_gene: .
v_gene: TRBV25-1
j_gene: TRBJ2-1
CDR3nt: TGTGCCAGCAGTGGGTTAGGGCACGGAACAGCCAATGAGCAGTTCTTC
CDR3aa: CASSGLGHGTANEQFF

abundance: .
d_gene: TRBD2
v_gene: TRBV19
j_gene: TRBJ2-1
CDR3nt: TGTGCCAGTAGTAGTAGCGGGAGGGGCTACAATGAGCAGTTCTTC
CDR3aa: CASSSSGRGYNEQFF

abundance: .
d_gene: TRBD2
v_gene: TRBV27
j_gene: TRBJ2-1
CDR3nt: TGTGCCAGCCTCCACCGACTAGCGGGAAGCTACAATGAGCAGTTCTTC
CDR3aa: CASLHRLAGSYNEQFF

abundance: .
d_gene: .
v_gene: TRBV5-6
j_gene: TRBJ1-5
CDR3nt: TGTGCCAGCAGCTTACTTGCCGGTCAGCCCCAGCATTTT
CDR3aa: CASSLLAGQPQHF

abundance: .
d_gene: TRBD1
v_gene: TRBV4-2
j_gene: TRBJ1-1
CDR3nt: TGTGCCAGCAGCCAAGTAGGGACAGGGTCGACTATGAACACTGAAGCTTTCTTT
CDR3aa: CASSQVGTGSTMNTEAFF

abundance: .
d_gene: .
v_gene: TRBV18
j_gene: TRBJ1-5
CDR3nt: TGTGCCAGCTCACAAGTGGCAGTTAGCAATCAGCCCCAGCATTTT
CDR3aa: CASSQVAVSNQPQHF

abundance: .
d_gene: .
v_gene: TRBV5-5
j_gene: TRBJ1-5
CDR3nt: TGTGCCAGCAGCCCTTCGGGCAATCAGCCCCAGCATTTT
CDR3aa: CASSPSGNQPQHF

abundance: .
d_gene: TRBD2
v_gene: TRBV19
j_gene: TRBJ2-1
CDR3nt: TGTGCCAGTAGCAGCGGGGGGTGGGATGAGCAGTTCTTC
CDR3aa: CASSSGGWDEQFF

abundance: .
d_gene: TRBD1
v_gene: TRBV5-1
j_gene: TRBJ2-3
CDR3nt: TGCGCCAGCAGCTTGGGGACAGGGGATGGCAGAACAGATACGCAGTATTTT
CDR3aa: CASSLGTGDGRTDTQYF

abundance: .
d_gene: TRBD2
v_gene: TRBV30
j_gene: TRBJ2-1
CDR3nt: TGTGCCTGGAGTGTACTTAGCGGGAGGGCCTTTGAGCAGTTCTTC
CDR3aa: CAWSVLSGRAFEQFF

abundance: .
d_gene: TRBD2
v_gene: TRBV10-2
j_gene: TRBJ2-7
CDR3nt: TGCGCCAGCAATCTAGCGGGAGGGCCCTACGAGCAGTACTTC
CDR3aa: CASNLAGGPYEQYF

abundance: .
d_gene: .
v_gene: TRBV4-3
j_gene: TRBJ2-3
CDR3nt: TGCGCCAGCAGCCTACTATCGGCAGATACGCAGTATTTT
CDR3aa: CASSLLSADTQYF

abundance: .
d_gene: .
v_gene: TRBV5-6
j_gene: TRBJ2-1
CDR3nt: TGTGCCAGCAGCTTCTACAATGAGCAGTTCTTC
CDR3aa: CASSFYNEQFF

abundance: .
d_gene: .
v_gene: TRBV6-5
j_gene: TRBJ2-5
CDR3nt: TGTGCCAGCAGCCCAATGGAGGGGATGGAGACCCAGTACTTC
CDR3aa: CASSPMEGMETQYF

abundance: .
d_gene: TRBD2
v_gene: TRBV19
j_gene: TRBJ2-7
CDR3nt: TGTGCCAGTAGCATCGGACTAGCGGGAGGGGGGTACGAGCAGTACTTC
CDR3aa: CASSIGLAGGGYEQYF